The TCR beta chain under discussion was sequenced for a study of OX40 agonist ivuxolimab in advanced cancers. Only in-frame clones appear in the TCRdb table, and some are missing; sequencing was by immunoSEQ multiplex PCR. Among 60,000 to 75,000 clones listed, roughly 83% were seen once. The clonotype comes from an adult with an advanced solid tumor such as melanoma, head and neck, liver or kidney cancer. The starting material was CD4+ or CD8+ T cells sorted from blood, obtained in a trial of the OX40 agonist ivuxolimab.

The CDR3 spells CASSQGLAASTDTQYF. The CDR3 nucleotides are TGTGCCAGCAGCCAGGGACTAGCGGCGAGCACAGATACGCAGTATTTT. The chain recombines TRBV7-2 with TRBJ2-3; 11 bases are shared with TRBD2. The V gene's germline CDR1 is SGHTA and CDR2 FQGNSA. V shed 5 bases and J 0 bases; nucleotides not matched to a gene: 4. The CDR3 extends over 16 amino acids.